This section outlines one TCR beta chain sequence together with its context. This clonotype has at least ten counts. This receptor's antigen is unknown. No much larger clonotype is one base removed from it; base qualities were not supplied. The data were taken from a study of T-cell reconstitution after alpha-beta-depleted transplantation in children listed by TCRdb under 2016. Background on the whole study: Using TCR repertoire profiling, the study followed T-cell immune reconstitution in a quantitative way in children after TCRalphabeta/CD19-depleted allogeneic hematopoietic cell transplantation.

The library was built by means of PCR. Sequencing was performed on an Illumina HiSeq 2500. TCR libraries were prepared with molecular barcoding, using unique molecular identifiers to normalize TCRbeta repertoire quantification. TCRdb handled the public reads itself, with Q25 trimming in fastp and clone calling in MiXCR, and kept productive beta chains. One record per CDR3 amino acid sequence lists the most common genes and DNA. The sample includes about 91,000 distinct CDR3 sequences, with 7% to 9% observed a single time. The biggest ten clones account for 5.5% to 8.5% of the sample. The CDR3 has 13 amino acids, counting the end cysteine and phenylalanine. Only CDR3 DNA is held: 39 bases, read in frame from base 1. A distance of 6 bases separates the germline ends of V and J, which lose 1 base and 2 bases respectively. In the germline V gene, CDR1 corresponds to MDHEN and CDR2 to SYDVKM.

The V gene is TRBV28 and the J gene is TRBJ2-7; the D region is possibly TRBD1 or TRBD2, each matching across 5 bases. This TCR was sampled from a human donor who donated a stem cell graft to a child with congenital amegakaryocytic thrombocytopenia. The sequencing used PBMCs from the stem cell graft donor, collected from the stem cell graft. CDR3 loop: CASSLLGAYEQYF. The nucleotide sequence reads as follows: TGTGCCAGCAGTTTATTGGGGGCCTACGAGCAGTACTTC.